Below are 9 T cell receptor beta chains sequenced from a single sample in a study of T-cell reconstitution after alpha-beta-depleted transplantation in children. Unique molecular identifiers were incorporated when the TCRbeta library was constructed. TCRdb re-analysed the PCR reads in MiXCR, keeping a single row per CDR3 protein. The table records a few hundred thousand distinct CDR3 sequences, approximately 23% of them present only once. Sequencing used PBMCs, mostly from graft donor cells, obtained 180 days after TCRalphabeta/CD19-depleted stem cell transplant. Receptors were obtained from a male patient aged 5 to 17 who had a stem cell transplant for acute lymphoblastic leukemia, so the T cells may come from the graft donor.

The chain links TRBV4-2 to TRBJ2-3; 7 nucleotides match TRBD2. Trimming removed 4 bases from V and 4 bases from J; junction bases left unmatched: 14. The CDR3 runs 17 residues. CDR1 LGHNA and CDR2 YNFKEQ come from the germline V gene. CDR3 in amino acids: CASSPLLAPASSDTQYF. The CDR3 DNA sequence: TGTGCCAGCAGCCCTCTACTAGCGCCTGCCTCGTCAGATACGCAGTATTTT.

The V gene is TRBV5-6, the J gene TRBJ2-1; D gene unclear. V lost 2 bases and J 5 bases, leaving 17 bases between the germline ends. CDR3 size: 16 residues. Germline CDR1 and CDR2: SGHDT and YYEEEE. In DNA form, the CDR3 reads TGTGCCAGCAGCTTTACGTTAAACGGGCCCAACAATGAGCAGTTCTTC. This translates into CASSFTLNGPNNEQFF.

This clonotype was seen more than once but under ten times. V gene TRBV7-3 combines with J gene TRBJ2-2; 8 bases match TRBD2. Germline-derived CDR1 and CDR2 are SGHTA and FQGTGA. This CDR3 has 19 residues. Trimming took 1 base from V and 2 from J; bases not matched to a gene: 12. This CDR3 reads CASSLISPRVAGNTGELFF. For the CDR3, the DNA is TGTGCCAGCAGCTTAATAAGCCCTAGGGTAGCGGGAAACACCGGGGAGCTGTTTTTT.

This clonotype was detected many times. The J gene is TRBJ2-7, the V gene TRBV7-9; D may match TRBD1 or TRBD2 (6 bases each). This CDR3 has 11 amino acids. The germline V and J ends were trimmed by 5 bases and 8 bases, with 10 bases remaining between them. CDR1 and CDR2 from the germline V gene are SEHNR and FQNEAQ (reference sequence). CDR3 loop: CASSAGGKQYF. CDR3 nucleotide sequence: TGTGCCAGCAGCGCCGGGGGCAAGCAGTACTTC.

The chain uses TRBV5-1 and TRBJ2-1; D remains unclear. The CDR3 is 16 amino acids. V dropped 2 bases and J dropped 0 bases, with 12 bases sitting between them. Germline assignment: CDR1 SGHRS and CDR2 YFSETQ. CDR3 nucleotide sequence: TGCGCCAGCAGCTTACCGCCGATCAGCTCCTACAATGAGCAGTTCTTC. Translating it yields CASSLPPISSYNEQFF.

The V and J genes are TRBV12-3 or TRBV12-4 and TRBJ2-1; the D is unclear. V was shortened by 0 bases and J by 8 bases, with 5 bases between the two germline ends. The CDR3 runs to 12 residues. The DNA of the CDR3 is TGTGCCAGCAGTTTAGCGGTTCATGAGCAGTTCTTC. Its protein product is CASSLAVHEQFF.

This sequence joins TRBV2 and TRBJ2-7; 9 bases map to TRBD1. The junction had 6 bases not matched to a gene; V was cut back by 6 bases and J by 3 bases. This CDR3 region has 14 residues. From germline, CDR1 is SNHLY and CDR2 FYNNEI. The chain's CDR3 is CASSGQGFHYEQYF. The CDR3 coding sequence is TGTGCCAGCAGCGGACAGGGGTTTCACTACGAGCAGTACTTC.

This clonotype turned up a few times. V is TRBV7-2 and J is TRBJ2-5; possible D gene TRBD2, 6 bases. Trimming removed 2 bases at V and 5 bases at J, with 12 bases between. This CDR3 has 14 residues. Germline V gene sequence: CDR1 SGHTA, CDR2 FQGNSA. CDR3 in amino acids: CASSLSGVVETQYF. CDR3 DNA: TGTGCCAGCAGCTTATCGGGAGTTGTGGAGACCCAGTACTTC.

The chain has TRBV5-1 and TRBJ1-1; 7 bases are a match to TRBD1. CDR1 and CDR2 from the germline V gene are SGHRS and YFSETQ. The CDR3 is 15 amino acids. With 2 bases clipped from V and 1 base from J, the junction kept 5 bases outside the gene matches. DNA for the CDR3: TGCGCCAGCAGCTTACAGGGGTATGGGAACACTGAAGCTTTCTTT. It encodes CASSLQGYGNTEAFF. The variable domain in full, with the rest retrieved from reference TRBV5-1 and TRBJ1-1, is KAGVTQTPRYLIKTRGQQVTLSCSPISGHRSVSWYQQTPGQGLQFLFEYFSETQRNKGNFPGRFSGRQFSNSRSEMNVSTLELGDSALYLCASSLQGYGNTEAFFGQGTRLTVV.